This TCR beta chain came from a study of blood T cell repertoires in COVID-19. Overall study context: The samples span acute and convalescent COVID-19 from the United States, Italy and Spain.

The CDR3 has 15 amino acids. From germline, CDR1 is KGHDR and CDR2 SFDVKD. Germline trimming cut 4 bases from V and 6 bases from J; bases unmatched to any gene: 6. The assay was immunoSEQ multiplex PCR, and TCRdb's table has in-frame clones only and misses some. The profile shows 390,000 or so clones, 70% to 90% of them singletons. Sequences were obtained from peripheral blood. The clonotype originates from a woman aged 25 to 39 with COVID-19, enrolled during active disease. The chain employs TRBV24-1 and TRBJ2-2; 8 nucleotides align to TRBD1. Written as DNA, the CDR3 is TGTGCCACCAGTGACCTTCCGACAGGGGCCGGGGAGCTGTTTTTT. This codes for CATSDLPTGAGELFF.